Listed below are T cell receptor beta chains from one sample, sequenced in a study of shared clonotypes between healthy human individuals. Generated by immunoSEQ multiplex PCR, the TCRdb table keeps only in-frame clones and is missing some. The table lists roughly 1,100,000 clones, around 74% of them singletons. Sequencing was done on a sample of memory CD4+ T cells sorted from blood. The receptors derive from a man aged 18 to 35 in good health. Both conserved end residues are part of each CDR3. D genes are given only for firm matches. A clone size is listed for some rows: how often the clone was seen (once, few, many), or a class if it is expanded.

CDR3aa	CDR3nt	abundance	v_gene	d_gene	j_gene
CASSRTGTGRVVRSPLHF	TGTGCCAGTAGTCGGACCGGGACAGGGAGGGTAGTTCGTTCACCCCTCCACTTT	.	TRBV19	TRBD1	TRBJ1-6
CASSSLQGISGANVLTF	TGTGCCAGCAGCTCCCTCCAGGGGATCTCTGGGGCCAACGTCCTGACTTTC	.	TRBV5-5	.	TRBJ2-6
CASSSWLAAYEQYF	TGTGCCAGCAGCTCTTGGCTGGCAGCCTACGAGCAGTACTTC	.	TRBV5-1	.	TRBJ2-7
CASSWGRDTQYF	TGTGCCAGCAGTTGGGGGAGGGATACGCAGTATTTT	once	TRBV27	.	TRBJ2-3
CASSYGTSTGELFF	TGTGCCAGCAGCTATGGCACTAGCACCGGGGAGCTGTTTTTT	.	TRBV5-6	.	TRBJ2-2
CASSLGDTYYEQYF	TGCGCCAGCAGCTTGGGGGACACCTACTACGAGCAGTACTTC	.	TRBV5-1	.	TRBJ2-7
CASSVEGYYYNEQFF	TGTGCCAGCAGCGTCGAGGGGTATTACTACAATGAGCAGTTCTTC	.	TRBV9	.	TRBJ2-1
CAIRDGFTDTQYF	TGTGCCATCAGGGACGGGTTTACAGATACGCAGTATTTT	once	TRBV10-3	.	TRBJ2-3
CSGSTGYGYTF	TGCAGCGGGTCAACAGGGTATGGCTACACCTTC	few	TRBV29-1	.	TRBJ1-2
CASSPRGQGYEQYF	TGTGCCAGCTCACCACGGGGACAGGGCTACGAGCAGTACTTC	few	TRBV18	TRBD1	TRBJ2-7
CASMPGEPYNEQFF	TGCGCCAGCATGCCGGGGGAGCCCTACAATGAGCAGTTCTTC	.	TRBV5-1	.	TRBJ2-1
CSVEKGPGRGAGYTF	TGCAGCGTTGAAAAAGGGCCAGGCCGGGGGGCCGGCTACACCTTC	once	TRBV29-1	.	TRBJ1-2
CASTGTNYGYTF	TGTGCCAGCACCGGGACCAACTATGGCTACACCTTC	.	TRBV6-5	.	TRBJ1-2
CASSPRTGQDTQYF	TGTGCCAGCAGCCCTCGGACAGGCCAAGATACGCAGTATTTT	once	TRBV7-9	TRBD1	TRBJ2-3
CASSYSAGGAYGYTF	TGTGCCAGCAGTTACTCGGCAGGGGGCGCTTATGGCTACACCTTC	.	TRBV6-6	TRBD1	TRBJ1-2
CAISESEPGGEQFF	TGTGCCATCAGTGAGTCTGAACCAGGGGGTGAGCAGTTCTTC	.	TRBV10-3	TRBD1	TRBJ2-1
CASSLGGSYNEQFF	TGTGCCAGCAGCCTAGGGGGCTCCTACAATGAGCAGTTCTTC	.	TRBV5-4	.	TRBJ2-1
CASSLGASTGIYEQYF	TGTGCCAGCAGCTTAGGTGCCTCGACAGGGATCTACGAGCAGTACTTC	once	TRBV11-2	TRBD1	TRBJ2-7
CASSPGTGGNQPQHF	TGTGCCAGCAGCCCCGGGACAGGGGGCAATCAGCCCCAGCATTTT	few	TRBV4-2	TRBD1	TRBJ1-5
CASSSSRRGGYGYTF	TGTGCCAGCAGCTCCTCCAGGAGGGGGGGCTATGGCTACACCTTC	.	TRBV5-6	.	TRBJ1-2
CASSHGGAGYGYTF	TGCGCCAGCAGCCACGGGGGCGCGGGCTATGGCTACACCTTC	.	TRBV4-1	.	TRBJ1-2
CAWTYAGTSGYEQYF	TGTGCCTGGACCTACGCCGGGACTAGCGGTTACGAGCAGTACTTC	.	TRBV30	TRBD2	TRBJ2-7
CASSLTGEGYEQYF	TGCGCCAGCAGCTTGACGGGAGAAGGGTACGAGCAGTACTTC	.	TRBV5-1	.	TRBJ2-7
CASSPGQGNTGELFF	TGTGCCAGCAGCCCGGGACAGGGGAACACCGGGGAGCTGTTTTTT	.	TRBV5-4	TRBD1	TRBJ2-2
CAWAQAGYWYEQYF	TGTGCCTGGGCTCAGGCCGGGTACTGGTACGAGCAGTACTTC	.	TRBV30	.	TRBJ2-7
CASAPETNGEQYF	TGTGCCAGCGCTCCGGAAACGAATGGTGAGCAGTACTTC	.	TRBV18	.	TRBJ2-7
CAISESPQGNSPLHF	TGTGCCATCAGTGAGTCCCCCCAAGGGAATTCACCCCTCCACTTT	many	TRBV10-3	.	TRBJ1-6
CSVLGDGNTEAFF	TGCAGCGTTCTGGGGGACGGGAACACTGAAGCTTTCTTT	.	TRBV29-1	.	TRBJ1-1
CASSQQTGTGYYEQYF	TGCGCCAGCAGCCAACAAACCGGGACAGGGTACTACGAGCAGTACTTC	few	TRBV4-3	TRBD1	TRBJ2-7
CASSVPSTGGPNTGELFF	TGTGCCAGCAGTGTACCATCCACGGGGGGACCGAACACCGGGGAGCTGTTTTTT	many	TRBV6-1	TRBD2	TRBJ2-2
CASSSPGHKNTGELFF	TGTGCCAGCAGCTCACCGGGACACAAGAACACCGGGGAGCTGTTTTTT	.	TRBV7-2	.	TRBJ2-2
CASSQEPSDHTDTQYF	TGTGCCAGCAGCCAAGAACCTAGCGACCACACGGATACGCAGTATTTT	.	TRBV4-2	.	TRBJ2-3
CASSPGQGWNYGYTF	TGTGCCAGCTCACCCGGACAGGGCTGGAACTATGGCTACACCTTC	.	TRBV18	TRBD1	TRBJ1-2
CASSAFLAFNTYNEQFF	TGTGCCAGCAGCGCCTTTCTAGCGTTCAATACCTACAATGAGCAGTTCTTC	once	TRBV7-9	.	TRBJ2-1
CASSRWRGGDGDTQYF	TGCGCCAGCAGCCGTTGGCGGGGGGGCGATGGGGATACGCAGTATTTT	.	TRBV4-1	TRBD2	TRBJ2-3
CAISRDRRENTEAFF	TGTGCCATCAGCCGGGACAGAAGGGAGAACACTGAAGCTTTCTTT	.	TRBV10-3	TRBD1	TRBJ1-1
CASSRGGAGEQFF	TGTGCCAGCAGCCGGGGCGGAGCAGGTGAGCAGTTCTTC	.	TRBV5-4	.	TRBJ2-1
CASSRPGQGIRTSGGYNEQFF	TGTGCCAGCAGTCGCCCCGGACAGGGGATTAGGACTAGCGGGGGCTACAATGAGCAGTTCTTC	.	TRBV2	TRBD2	TRBJ2-1
CASSPGAGGDQPQHF	TGCGCCAGCAGCCCTGGGGCAGGGGGGGATCAGCCCCAGCATTTT	.	TRBV5-1	TRBD1	TRBJ1-5
CASSASGVSYNEQFF	TGCGCCAGCAGCGCGAGCGGGGTCTCCTACAATGAGCAGTTCTTC	.	TRBV5-1	TRBD2	TRBJ2-1
CASSLAQGSYNEQFF	TGTGCCAGCAGCTTAGCACAGGGATCGTACAATGAGCAGTTCTTC	many	TRBV7-2	.	TRBJ2-1
CASSPPGGAANYGYTF	TGTGCCAGCAGTCCTCCCGGAGGGGCAGCCAACTATGGCTACACCTTC	once	TRBV6-6	.	TRBJ1-2
CASSPTPLGGGNYGYTF	TGTGCCAGCAGTCCGACCCCATTGGGGGGCGGTAACTATGGCTACACCTTC	.	TRBV28	.	TRBJ1-2
CASTTGGGQETQYF	TGTGCCAGCACGACTGGGGGTGGACAAGAGACCCAGTACTTC	.	TRBV7-2	.	TRBJ2-5
CASSPRLAYQETQYF	TGTGCCAGCTCTCCCCGACTAGCTTACCAAGAGACCCAGTACTTC	once	TRBV18	TRBD2	TRBJ2-5
CASSGPSTQYF	TGTGCCAGTAGTGGACCGTCGACCCAGTACTTC	.	TRBV19	.	TRBJ2-5
CASSTGPSNYGYTF	TGTGCCAGCAGCACTGGACCCTCTAACTATGGCTACACCTTC	once	TRBV5-5	.	TRBJ1-2
CSVGHYLTDTQYF	TGCAGCGTAGGACACTACCTCACAGATACGCAGTATTTT	.	TRBV29-1	.	TRBJ2-3
CACLSNGGIEAFF	TGTGCCTGCCTGTCAAACGGTGGGATCGAAGCTTTCTTT	once	TRBV30	.	TRBJ1-1